What follows is one T cell receptor (beta chain) and its context. The data were taken from a study of shared clonotypes between healthy human individuals. The CD4+ fraction was divided into a CD45RA+ naive subset and a CD45RA-negative memory subset. Profiled with immunoSEQ multiplex PCR; TCRdb holds only in-frame clones, not every one. The table has about 680,000 clones, approximately 79% seen once. Germline loops: CDR1 SGDLS, CDR2 YYNGEE. The V gene lost 2 bases and the J gene lost 3 bases, with 8 bases spanning the gap. CDR3 length equals 14 residues. The sequenced material came from memory CD4+ T cells sorted from blood. Subset given: CD45RA-negative fraction. The TCR was taken from a woman between 25 and 40 years old in good health. The chain joins TRBV9 to TRBJ2-2; a weak D match, TRBD2 (5 bases). The CDR3 DNA reads TGTGCCAGCAGCGTGGACTTTTACACCGGGGAGCTGTTTTTT. It translates to CASSVDFYTGELFF.